This TCR beta chain derives from a study of breast tumors, draining lymph nodes, adjacent tissues. Turning to this clonotype: The antigen remains unidentified. The DNA is omitted, as the CDR3 cannot be located on it reliably, and the CDR3 follows TCRdb's listing.

A single record per CDR3 protein comes from TCRdb applying MiXCR to the multiplex PCR reads. The sample has 130,000 or so distinct CDR3 sequences, around a third seen once. Study-wide results and limits: Compared with basal-like, luminal-like tumors shared significantly more repertoire with nontumor tissue. Tumor repertoires ranked between lymph nodes and nontumor tissue in diversity, with V and J gene preferences.

The germline CDR1 and CDR2 sequences are SGHTA and FQGTGA. Counting both end residues, the CDR3 totals 20 amino acids. Breast cancer patients provided tissue from their axillary draining lymph nodes. The receptor was derived from a female donor with breast cancer. Some clones in this sample may be carry-over from other donors' samples. Sequencing input: axillary lymph node tissue. V gene TRBV7-3 combines with J gene TRBJ2-1; the table gives TRBD1 as D, unverified against the DNA. CDR3 amino acids: CASSFYICSALGQGTNEQFF.